These 10 T cell receptor beta chains were all obtained from the same sample, sequenced in a study of blood T cell repertoires in COVID-19. TCRdb's table, derived via immunoSEQ multiplex PCR, lists solely in-frame clones and lacks some. This table has roughly 25,000 clones, 75% to 90% appearing once. What was sequenced was peripheral blood. Receptors were obtained from a woman aged 65 to 85 with COVID-19, enrolled during active disease.

Judged by abundance, this clone is medium-sized (0.01 to 0.1%). The rearrangement links TRBV11-3 to TRBJ2-1; 11 nucleotides match TRBD2. The CDR3 has 17 residues. Looked up from germline, CDR1 is SGHNT and CDR2 is YENEEA. The ends lost 5 bases at V and 1 base at J; junction bases unmatched: 7. The CDR3 DNA sequence: TGTGCCAGCAGCCTACTTAGCGGGAGGGGTTCCTACAATGAGCAGTTCTTC. This translates into CASSLLSGRGSYNEQFF.

CDR3 sequence reads: CASSPRVKNTEAFF. The CDR3 nucleotides read TGTGCCAGTAGCCCCCGGGTGAAAAACACTGAAGCTTTCTTT. The rearrangement uses TRBV19 and TRBJ1-1; no definite D call. The CDR3 length is 14 residues. Trimming stripped 6 bases from V and 2 bases from J, with 13 bases between. Germline V gives CDR1 LNHDA, CDR2 SQIVND (reference sequence).

This chain uses TRBV7-8 with TRBJ2-2; 8 nucleotides match TRBD1. The V gene end was trimmed by 2 bases and the J gene end by 0 bases; junction bases not matched to a gene: 2. The CDR3 loop spans 16 amino acids. Germline V gene sequence: CDR1 SGHVS, CDR2 FQNEAQ. The CDR3: CASSLQGAANTGELFF. The CDR3 DNA follows: TGTGCCAGCAGCTTACAGGGGGCGGCGAACACCGGGGAGCTGTTTTTT.

The chain joins TRBV12-3 or TRBV12-4 to TRBJ2-4; D may be TRBD1 (5 bases). V lost 4 bases, J lost 8 bases, and 12 bases lay in between. The CDR3 has 13 amino acids. CDR3 in amino acids: CASSSTQGYIQYF. DNA for the CDR3: TGTGCCAGCAGTTCTACCCAGGGATACATTCAGTACTTC.

V is TRBV19 and J is TRBJ1-1; 7 positions agree with TRBD1. The CDR3 is made up of 14 amino acids. V shed 7 bases, J shed 4 bases, and the junction held 9 bases outside the gene matches. The germline V gene has CDR1 LNHDA and CDR2 SQIVND (reference sequence). In DNA, the CDR3 is TGTGCCAGTACCCGACAGGGTGGCTTCACTGAAGCTTTCTTT. It encodes CASTRQGGFTEAFF. The complete variable domain, with remaining parts taken from reference TRBV19 and TRBJ1-1, reads DGGITQSPKYLFRKEGQNVTLSCEQNLNHDAMYWYRQDPGQGLRLIYYSQIVNDFQKGDIAEGYSVSREKKESFPLTVTSAQKNPTAFYLCASTRQGGFTEAFFGQGTRLTVV.

A single count supports this clone. This sequence joins TRBV29-1 and TRBJ1-2; D is ambiguous. Between the trimmed V and J ends, which lost 2 bases and 8 bases, there was a span of 9 bases. The V gene's germline CDR1 is SQVTM and CDR2 ANQGSEA. The CDR3 is made up of 11 amino acids. CDR3 sequence (DNA): TGCAGCGTTGAATTCACAGACGGCTACACCTTC. Protein sequence: CSVEFTDGYTF.

The CDR3 here is CASSYQGRDGNYGYTF. For the CDR3, the DNA is TGTGCCAGCAGTTACCAGGGGCGCGATGGGAACTATGGCTACACCTTC. The V gene is TRBV6-5, the J gene TRBJ1-2; D might be TRBD1 (6 bases). CDR3 length: 16 amino acids. Trimming stripped 2 bases from V and 2 bases from J, with 15 bases between. Germline loops: CDR1 MNHEY, CDR2 SVGAGI.

This chain connects TRBV3-1 (or the pseudogene TRBV3-2) to TRBJ1-5; D gene unclear. Per the germline V gene, CDR1 is LGHDT and CDR2 is YNNKEL (reference sequence). V was clipped by 5 bases and J by 7 bases, with 12 bases between them. The length of the CDR3 is 13 residues. This chain's CDR3 is CASSSQRAQPQHF. The CDR3 region has the DNA TGTGCCAGCAGCTCCCAAAGAGCCCAGCCCCAGCATTTT.

The V and J genes are TRBV4-3 and TRBJ2-1, with 8 bases matching TRBD2. After removal of 1 base from V and 8 bases from J, the junction contained 10 bases not matched to a gene. Germline loops: CDR1 LGHNA, CDR2 YSLEER. The CDR3 runs 16 residues. The CDR3 region is CASSQVSQREFDEQFF. DNA of the CDR3: TGCGCCAGCAGCCAAGTCTCCCAGCGGGAGTTTGATGAGCAGTTCTTC.

J is TRBJ2-2 and V is TRBV13; 14 nucleotides agree with TRBD2. The V segment lost 5 bases and the J segment 6 bases; nucleotides outside the gene matches: 11. This CDR3 is built from 18 residues. Germline-derived CDR1 and CDR2 are PRHDT and FYEKMQ (reference sequence). The CDR3 loop is CASSRPGTSGGGSGELFF. The CDR3 nucleotides are TGTGCCAGCAGCCGCCCCGGGACTAGCGGGGGAGGTTCCGGGGAGCTGTTTTTT.